This T cell receptor beta chain is drawn from a study of cytomegalovirus exposure and HLA in healthy donors. Study-level points and caveats: An analysis that came later showed most CMV-associated TCR beta chains appearing HLA-restricted. An analysis done earlier found most TCR beta V segments productive about 90% or about 30% of the time. In vitro experiments confirmed that three CMV-associated chains were specific for CMV antigens.

Use of 60 Vbeta and 13 Jbeta primers characterized the PCR. Only in-frame clones appear in the TCRdb table, and some are missing; sequencing was by immunoSEQ multiplex PCR. The sample table includes fewer than 70,000 clones. A note on this clone: The antigen remains unidentified.

The donors (healthy individuals) were bone marrow donors. This receptor was taken from a young man in good health and CMV-seropositive. Material for sequencing was PBMCs.

The CDR3 loop is CASSPPSQGYEQYF. In nucleotides, the CDR3 is TGTGCCAGCTCACCACCTAGTCAGGGGTACGAGCAGTACTTC. V and J are TRBV18 and TRBJ2-7; D perhaps matches TRBD1 (6 bases). There are 14 residues in the CDR3. Germline V gene lookup returns CDR1 KGHSH and CDR2 LQKENI. Trimming left V 0 bases short and J 4 bases short, with 10 bases between. The full variable domain, its missing parts supplied by reference TRBV18 and TRBJ2-7, is NAGVMQNPRHLVRRRGQEARLRCSPMKGHSHVYWYRQLPEEGLKFMVYLQKENIIDESGMPKERFSAEFPKEGPSILRIQQVVRGDSAAYFCASSPPSQGYEQYFGPGTRLTVT.